The clone carrying this T cell receptor beta chain was observed at least ten times. Preparation of the TCRbeta library used unique molecular identifiers. Each CDR3 protein is one row after TCRdb ran MiXCR on the PCR reads. Among approximately 93,000 distinct CDR3 sequences, roughly 8.8% were seen once, and the ten largest hold under 8%. The source of the sample is a study of T-cell reconstitution after alpha-beta-depleted transplantation in children. The sequence derives from a human donor who donated a stem cell graft to a child with congenital amegakaryocytic thrombocytopenia. The material was PBMCs from the stem cell graft donor, obtained from the stem cell graft.

In DNA form, the CDR3 reads TGCAGTGCTGTATTACCCACAGATACGCAGTATTTT. This translates into CSAVLPTDTQYF. V gene TRBV20-1 combines with J gene TRBJ2-3; D not resolved. CDR1 and CDR2 from the germline V gene are DFQATT and SNEGSKA (reference sequence). The CDR3 runs 12 residues. The V and J ends lost 5 bases and 2 bases respectively, with 8 bases between them.